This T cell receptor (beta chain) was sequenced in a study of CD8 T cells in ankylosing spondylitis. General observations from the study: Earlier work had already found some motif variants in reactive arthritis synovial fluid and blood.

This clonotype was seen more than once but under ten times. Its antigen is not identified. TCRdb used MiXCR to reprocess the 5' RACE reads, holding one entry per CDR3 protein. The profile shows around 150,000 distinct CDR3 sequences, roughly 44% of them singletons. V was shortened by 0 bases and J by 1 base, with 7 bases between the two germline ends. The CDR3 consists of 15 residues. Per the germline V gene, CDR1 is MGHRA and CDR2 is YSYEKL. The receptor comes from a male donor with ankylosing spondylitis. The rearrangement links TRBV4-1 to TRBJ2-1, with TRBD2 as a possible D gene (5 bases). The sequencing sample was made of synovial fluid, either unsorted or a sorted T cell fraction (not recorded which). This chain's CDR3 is CASSQDWESYNEQFF. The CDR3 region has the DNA TGCGCCAGCAGCCAAGACTGGGAGTCCTACAATGAGCAGTTCTTC.